This T cell receptor (beta chain) comes out of a study of Graves' ophthalmopathy and Graves' hyperthyroidism. Turning to the study itself: Researchers obtained peripheral blood at initial diagnosis, before any treatment had begun.

General observations from the study: It was with 65% to 71% sensitivity and about 72% specificity that the model predicted ophthalmopathy progression. Ophthalmopathy could be told apart from stable hyperthyroidism by a 13-signature model (87.88% sensitivity, 70% to 84% specificity).

As the template, RNA transcripts were used to amplify TCR beta CDR3 regions. HTBI primers primed a first-round RT-PCR, and a second-round multiplex PCR followed. TCRdb analysed the multiplex PCR reads with MiXCR anew, one entry per CDR3 protein. The data show hundreds of thousands of distinct CDR3 sequences, 22% seen once. Looked up from germline, CDR1 is MNHEY and CDR2 is SVGAGI. Trimming left V 5 bases short and J 6 bases short, with 20 bases between. The CDR3 sequence is 15 residues long. The diagnosis was founded upon clinical symptoms, serum thyroxine, TRAb, thyroid ultrasound and orbital computed tomography. As to this clonotype: As yet, its antigen is unknown. A much bigger clone sits one base away, suggesting this may be a read error. The conserved closing phenylalanine or tryptophan is absent in this CDR3, likely reflecting a read error.

The genes are TRBV6-5 and TRBJ2-7, with a tentative D call TRBD1 (5 bases). Sample: peripheral blood. The TCR comes from a woman aged 18 to 35 with stable Graves' hyperthyroidism. Some clones in this sample may be carry-over from other donors' samples. The CDR3 loop reads CASSNNYQGTSEQYY. The DNA of the CDR3 is TGTGCCAGCAGTAACAACTACCAGGGAACGAGCGAGCAGTACTAC.